The present T cell receptor (beta chain) was sequenced within a study of OX40 agonist ivuxolimab in advanced cancers. Background on the study: With ivuxolimab, an agonistic anti-OX40 (CD134) antibody, patients were treated.

Autoimmune disease history or systemic immunosuppression meant exclusion. With respect to this clone: Antigen unknown.

The CDR3 totals 13 residues. Trimming removed 5 bases at V and 0 bases at J, with 6 bases between. Germline CDR1 is MRHNA and CDR2 is SNTAGT. Sequenced by immunoSEQ multiplex PCR; TCRdb stores in-frame clones only, minus some. The table shows about 79,000 clones, with approximately 92% occurring only once. General study results and limits: By week 6 at 0.1 to 3.0 mg/kg, blood CD4+ and CD8+ T cells had expanded clonally.

V gene TRBV6-4 combines with J gene TRBJ2-3, with D perhaps given as TRBD1 or TRBD2 (5 bases each). This TCR came from an adult with an advanced solid tumor such as melanoma, head and neck, liver or kidney cancer. Sequenced material: CD4+ or CD8+ T cells sorted from blood, taken in a trial of the OX40 agonist ivuxolimab. The CDR3 DNA follows: TGTGCCAGCAGTAGGGACAGCACAGATACGCAGTATTTT. It codes for CASSRDSTDTQYF.